These 4 T cell receptor beta chains were all obtained from the same sample, sequenced in a study of CD8+CD57+ T cells in acquired aplastic anemia. TCR beta VDJ and CDR3 profiles were obtained from a genomic DNA template. TCRdb processed the reads anew with MiXCR; each CDR3 protein has one entry. The table lists just over 150,000 distinct CDR3 sequences, less than 50% of them singletons. Sequenced patients had shown CD8+CD57+ cell expansion by flow cytometry. Source material: sorted CD4+, CD8+, or CD8+CD57+ T cells (not recorded which) from PBMCs. The receptor source for this set is a human donor with aplastic anemia.

The gene calls are TRBV12-3 or TRBV12-4 and TRBJ1-5; possible D gene TRBD1, 5 bases. This CDR3 is built from 15 residues. The ends were cut back, 6 bases at V and 2 bases at J, with 14 bases in the middle. CDR3 nucleotides: TGTGCCAGCAGCCAAAAGGGACTAGGCAATCAGCCCCAGCATTTT. This sequence encodes CASSQKGLGNQPQHF.

This clonotype was counted a few times. This chain uses TRBV3-1 with TRBJ2-2, with 7 bases identical to TRBD2. V lost 4 bases, J lost 6 bases, and 11 bases stayed unmatched. Germline-derived CDR1 and CDR2 are LGHDT and YNNKEL (reference sequence). This CDR3 spans 16 amino acids. CDR3 residues: CASSRLGAGEAGELFF. As DNA, the CDR3 is TGTGCCAGCAGCCGACTGGGTGCGGGAGAGGCCGGGGAGCTGTTTTTT.

V usage is TRBV20-1 and J usage is TRBJ1-2, with D maybe TRBD1 (5 bases). This CDR3 contains 13 residues. Germline V gives CDR1 DFQATT, CDR2 SNEGSKA (reference sequence). The ends were cut back, 3 bases at V and 7 bases at J, with 15 bases in the middle. DNA for the CDR3: TGCAGTGCTAGTGTGGAGGGGACTCGTGGCTACACCTTC. Translating gives CSASVEGTRGYTF.

This clonotype has only one observation. The gene calls are TRBV20-1 and TRBJ2-7; 9 bases line up with TRBD1. V gave up 6 bases and J gave up 1 base; unmatched junction bases: 7. Germline assignment: CDR1 DFQATT and CDR2 SNEGSKA (reference sequence). The length of the CDR3 is 14 residues. CDR3 loop: CSATGTGLSYEQYF. Written as DNA, the CDR3 is TGCAGTGCAACAGGGACAGGGTTGTCCTACGAGCAGTACTTC.